These T cell receptor beta chains were read from a single sample in a study of Ad26.COV2.S vaccination and SARS-CoV-2 variants. Here immunoSEQ multiplex PCR was the method, and the copy in TCRdb shows in-frame clones only, minus some. The sample lists hundreds of thousands of clones; roughly 90% were seen once. The sample in question was peripheral blood, obtained in a trial of Ad26.COV2.S vaccine versus placebo. These receptors came from a person between 18 and 59 years old who received the Ad26.COV2.S COVID-19 vaccine or a placebo. Each CDR3 is given with its conserved first and last residue. A D gene is named only where the DNA matches it firmly. Size tells how often a clone was seen (once, few, many) or the class of an expanded clone, and some rows leave it out.

cdr3_nt: TGTGCCAGCAGCCACGGAAACATTCAGTACTTC; cdr3_aa: CASSHGNIQYF; j_call: TRBJ2-4; clone_size: .; v_call: TRBV3-1/TRBV3-2; d_call: .
cdr3_nt: TGTGCCAGCAGTTACTCGGAGCGTGGTGAGCAGTTCTTC; cdr3_aa: CASSYSERGEQFF; j_call: TRBJ2-1; clone_size: .; v_call: TRBV6-5; d_call: .
cdr3_nt: TGTGCCAGCTCACCCCTAGCGCCCTCCTACGAGCAGTACTTC; cdr3_aa: CASSPLAPSYEQYF; j_call: TRBJ2-7; clone_size: .; v_call: TRBV18; d_call: .
cdr3_nt: TGCGCCAGCAGCTTGGGTAGCGGGGAGACAGATACGCAGTATTTT; cdr3_aa: CASSLGSGETDTQYF; j_call: TRBJ2-3; clone_size: few; v_call: TRBV5-1; d_call: TRBD2
cdr3_nt: TGTGCCAGCAGGACGGGAGGCACAGATACGCAGTATTTT; cdr3_aa: CASRTGGTDTQYF; j_call: TRBJ2-3; clone_size: once; v_call: TRBV27; d_call: .
cdr3_nt: TGTGCCAGCAGTTACGACACCGAAAGCACAGATACGCAGTATTTT; cdr3_aa: CASSYDTESTDTQYF; j_call: TRBJ2-3; clone_size: once; v_call: TRBV6-2/TRBV6-3; d_call: .
cdr3_nt: TGTGCCAGCAGCTCCCGAGGGCTGGATGAGCAGTTCTTC; cdr3_aa: CASSSRGLDEQFF; j_call: TRBJ2-1; clone_size: once; v_call: TRBV12-3/TRBV12-4; d_call: .
cdr3_nt: TGTGCCAGCAGCCAAGACGCGGGGGCCGACTATGGCTACACCTTC; cdr3_aa: CASSQDAGADYGYTF; j_call: TRBJ1-2; clone_size: .; v_call: TRBV3-1/TRBV3-2; d_call: .
cdr3_nt: TGTGCCAGCAGCGTAGGCAGGGGTAATCTCCAAGAGACCCAGTACTTC; cdr3_aa: CASSVGRGNLQETQYF; j_call: TRBJ2-5; clone_size: .; v_call: TRBV9; d_call: .
cdr3_nt: TGTGCCAGTAGTATACGGGGTCAGAATCAGCCCCAGCATTTT; cdr3_aa: CASSIRGQNQPQHF; j_call: TRBJ1-5; clone_size: .; v_call: TRBV19; d_call: .
cdr3_nt: TGTGCCAGCAGTGAATCTACAGGGGGCGCCCCCCATGAGCAGTTCTTC; cdr3_aa: CASSESTGGAPHEQFF; j_call: TRBJ2-1; clone_size: .; v_call: TRBV6-1; d_call: TRBD1
cdr3_nt: TGTGCCAGCAGCTTTGGACAGGTGAACACTGAAGCTTTCTTT; cdr3_aa: CASSFGQVNTEAFF; j_call: TRBJ1-1; clone_size: .; v_call: TRBV7-9; d_call: TRBD1
cdr3_nt: TGTGCCTGGAGAGGACTAGGGCCCTACAATGAGCAGTTCTTC; cdr3_aa: CAWRGLGPYNEQFF; j_call: TRBJ2-1; clone_size: .; v_call: TRBV30; d_call: TRBD2
cdr3_nt: TGTGCCAGCAGCGACAGGTCTGGTGAAAAACTGTTTTTT; cdr3_aa: CASSDRSGEKLFF; j_call: TRBJ1-4; clone_size: .; v_call: TRBV12-3/TRBV12-4; d_call: .
cdr3_nt: TGTGCCAGCAGCTTTCTCTCCGGGACTAGGGGTGGGGAGACCCAGTACTTC; cdr3_aa: CASSFLSGTRGGETQYF; j_call: TRBJ2-5; clone_size: once; v_call: TRBV5-4; d_call: TRBD2
cdr3_nt: TGTGCCAGCAGCTCCTTGGGAGGGGAGGAGACCCAGTACTTC; cdr3_aa: CASSSLGGEETQYF; j_call: TRBJ2-5; clone_size: once; v_call: TRBV7-8; d_call: TRBD2
cdr3_nt: TGTGCCGGTAACGGACAGGGGGCTGCGGATTCACCCCTCCACTTT; cdr3_aa: CAGNGQGAADSPLHF; j_call: TRBJ1-6; clone_size: .; v_call: TRBV24-1; d_call: TRBD1
cdr3_nt: TGTGCCAGCAGCTTGGAGGGGAGGGAAGCTTTCTTT; cdr3_aa: CASSLEGREAFF; j_call: TRBJ1-1; clone_size: .; v_call: TRBV5-4; d_call: .
cdr3_nt: TGTGCCAGCAGCTTTGGTCAGGGGGCGTTGAAAGAGGCCCCGGCTTTCTTT; cdr3_aa: CASSFGQGALKEAPAFF; j_call: TRBJ1-1; clone_size: .; v_call: TRBV11-2; d_call: TRBD1
cdr3_nt: TGCGCCAGCAGTGATGGGAACTCCTACAATGAGCAGTTCTTC; cdr3_aa: CASSDGNSYNEQFF; j_call: TRBJ2-1; clone_size: .; v_call: TRBV10-1; d_call: .
cdr3_nt: TGTGCCAGCAGCTTAAGTGGGACGGCCACCGGGGAGCTGTTTTTT; cdr3_aa: CASSLSGTATGELFF; j_call: TRBJ2-2; clone_size: .; v_call: TRBV7-3; d_call: .
cdr3_nt: TGTGCCAGCAGCTCCACCCGGGACGGATATAATGAAAAACTGTTTTTT; cdr3_aa: CASSSTRDGYNEKLFF; j_call: TRBJ1-4; clone_size: .; v_call: TRBV7-9; d_call: .
cdr3_nt: TGTGCCAGCAGCTTCGCCCCGGGACAGCTTTATGAAAAACTGTTTTTT; cdr3_aa: CASSFAPGQLYEKLFF; j_call: TRBJ1-4; clone_size: .; v_call: TRBV7-9; d_call: TRBD1
cdr3_nt: TGTGCCAGCTCACCAGACCTTGGGGAGGGGGCTTACAATGAGCAGTTCTTC; cdr3_aa: CASSPDLGEGAYNEQFF; j_call: TRBJ2-1; clone_size: .; v_call: TRBV18; d_call: .
cdr3_nt: TGTGCCAGCAGCCCTAAGGACAGGGGGTACACTGAAGCTTTCTTT; cdr3_aa: CASSPKDRGYTEAFF; j_call: TRBJ1-1; clone_size: .; v_call: TRBV5-4; d_call: TRBD1
cdr3_nt: TGTGCCTGGAGTGTACAAGAGGGGGTTGGCTACACCTTC; cdr3_aa: CAWSVQEGVGYTF; j_call: TRBJ1-2; clone_size: .; v_call: TRBV30; d_call: .
cdr3_nt: TGTGCCAGCAGCTTAGAAAGCAGCGGGGGGCCCCGAAGAAAACTGTTTTTT; cdr3_aa: CASSLESSGGPRRKLFF; j_call: TRBJ1-4; clone_size: .; v_call: TRBV7-2; d_call: .
cdr3_nt: TGTGCCAGCAGTTACCGGACAGGTAGTAATCAGCCCCAGCATTTT; cdr3_aa: CASSYRTGSNQPQHF; j_call: TRBJ1-5; clone_size: .; v_call: TRBV2; d_call: TRBD1
cdr3_nt: TGTGCCAGCAGCCGGGACCACCTTAGGCTCAATCAGCCCCAGCATTTT; cdr3_aa: CASSRDHLRLNQPQHF; j_call: TRBJ1-5; clone_size: .; v_call: TRBV5-5; d_call: .
cdr3_nt: TGTGCCAGCAGCCCCTCCGGGGACTACAATGAGCAGTTCTTC; cdr3_aa: CASSPSGDYNEQFF; j_call: TRBJ2-1; clone_size: .; v_call: TRBV7-2; d_call: .
cdr3_nt: TGTGCCAGCGGGCAGGGAATGAACACTGAAGCTTTCTTT; cdr3_aa: CASGQGMNTEAFF; j_call: TRBJ1-1; clone_size: .; v_call: TRBV9; d_call: .
cdr3_nt: TGTGCCAGCAGCCCGACAGCTCTAGGGGCCAAAAACATTCAGTACTTC; cdr3_aa: CASSPTALGAKNIQYF; j_call: TRBJ2-4; clone_size: .; v_call: TRBV3-1/TRBV3-2; d_call: .
cdr3_nt: TGTGCCAGCAGCCAAGACCGGGGAAACACCATATATTTT; cdr3_aa: CASSQDRGNTIYF; j_call: TRBJ1-3; clone_size: .; v_call: TRBV3-1/TRBV3-2; d_call: .
cdr3_nt: TGTGCCAGCAGCCAAGATAAGTCCACCGGGGAGCTGTTTTTT; cdr3_aa: CASSQDKSTGELFF; j_call: TRBJ2-2; clone_size: .; v_call: TRBV3-1/TRBV3-2; d_call: .
cdr3_nt: TGTGCCAGCAGTTTATCTAGCGGGACCTCAACCGGGGAGCTGTTTTTT; cdr3_aa: CASSLSSGTSTGELFF; j_call: TRBJ2-2; clone_size: .; v_call: TRBV28; d_call: TRBD2
cdr3_nt: TGTGCCAGCAGCCAAGACGGGGGTAATACCGGGGAGCTGTTTTTT; cdr3_aa: CASSQDGGNTGELFF; j_call: TRBJ2-2; clone_size: .; v_call: TRBV3-1/TRBV3-2; d_call: .
cdr3_nt: TGTGCCAGCAGCTTGGGGACTACGCCGGCGTACGAGCAGTACTTC; cdr3_aa: CASSLGTTPAYEQYF; j_call: TRBJ2-7; clone_size: .; v_call: TRBV5-5; d_call: .